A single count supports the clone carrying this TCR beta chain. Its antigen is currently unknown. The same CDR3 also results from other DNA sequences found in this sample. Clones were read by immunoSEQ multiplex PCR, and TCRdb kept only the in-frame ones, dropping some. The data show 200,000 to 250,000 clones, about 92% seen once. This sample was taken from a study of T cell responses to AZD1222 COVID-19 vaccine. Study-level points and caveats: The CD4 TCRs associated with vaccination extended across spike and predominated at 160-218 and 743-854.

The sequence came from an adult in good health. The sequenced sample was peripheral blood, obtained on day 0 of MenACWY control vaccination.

CDR3 bases: TGTGCCTGGAGTGTACAGGGAGATCAGCCCCAGCATTTT. This sequence encodes CAWSVQGDQPQHF. The chain joins TRBV30 to TRBJ1-5; TRBD1 might be the D (6 bases). CDR1 and CDR2 (germline): GTSNPN, SVGIG (reference sequence). The ends were cut back, 0 bases at V and 5 bases at J, with 8 bases in the middle. The CDR3 is 13 residues long.